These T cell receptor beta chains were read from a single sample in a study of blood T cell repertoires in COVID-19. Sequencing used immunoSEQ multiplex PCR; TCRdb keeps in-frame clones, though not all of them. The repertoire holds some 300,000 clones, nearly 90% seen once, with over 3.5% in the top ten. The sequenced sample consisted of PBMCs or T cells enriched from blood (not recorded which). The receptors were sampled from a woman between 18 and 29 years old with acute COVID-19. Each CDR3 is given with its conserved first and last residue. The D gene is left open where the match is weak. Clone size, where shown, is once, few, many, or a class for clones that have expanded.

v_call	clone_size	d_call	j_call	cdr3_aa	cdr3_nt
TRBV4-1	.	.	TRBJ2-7	CASSREPTGSEQYF	TGCGCCAGCAGCCGAGAACCAACAGGGAGCGAGCAGTACTTC
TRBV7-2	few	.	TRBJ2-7	CASSGGEGTIYEQYF	TGTGCCAGCAGCGGAGGGGAAGGAACAATCTACGAGCAGTACTTC
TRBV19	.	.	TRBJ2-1	CASKGGSPLGVNEQFF	TGTGCCAGTAAGGGAGGCTCGCCTTTAGGGGTTAATGAGCAGTTCTTC
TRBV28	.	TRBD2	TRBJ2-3	CASVTAGKKDTQYF	TGTGCCAGCGTTACAGCGGGGAAGAAAGATACGCAGTATTTT
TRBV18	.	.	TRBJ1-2	CASSPRDSGNHGYTF	TGTGCCAGCTCACCACGGGATTCGGGGAATCATGGCTACACCTTC
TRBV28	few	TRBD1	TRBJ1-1	CASSPPRDSTEAFF	TGTGCCAGCAGTCCCCCCCGGGACAGCACTGAAGCTTTCTTT
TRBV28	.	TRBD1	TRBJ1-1	CAHTPGTGLTEAFF	TGTGCCCACACCCCAGGGACAGGTCTCACTGAAGCTTTCTTT
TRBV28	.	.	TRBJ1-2	CASSLRGSPNYGYTF	TGTGCCAGCAGCCTTAGGGGTTCTCCTAACTATGGCTACACCTTC
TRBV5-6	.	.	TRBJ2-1	CASSFFGSNNEQFF	TGTGCCAGCAGCTTCTTCGGGTCTAACAATGAGCAGTTCTTC
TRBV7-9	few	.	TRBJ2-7	CASSFSVNPYEQYF	TGTGCCAGCAGCTTTTCTGTAAATCCCTACGAGCAGTACTTC
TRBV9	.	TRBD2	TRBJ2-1	CASSVPPSGGGQFF	TGTGCCAGCAGCGTCCCTCCTAGCGGAGGAGGGCAGTTCTTC
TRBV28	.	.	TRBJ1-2	CASSSLVGNYGYTF	TGTGCCAGCAGTTCCCTAGTAGGAAACTATGGCTACACCTTC
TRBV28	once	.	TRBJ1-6	CASRHREINSPLHF	TGTGCCAGCAGGCACAGGGAAATAAATTCACCCCTCCACTTT
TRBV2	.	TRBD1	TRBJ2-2	CASSPGTANTGELFF	TGTGCCAGCAGCCCCGGGACAGCGAACACCGGGGAGCTGTTTTTT
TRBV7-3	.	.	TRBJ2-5	CASSFLGGETQYF	TGTGCCAGCAGCTTCCTGGGGGGTGAGACCCAGTACTTC
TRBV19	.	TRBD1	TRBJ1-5	CASSTRDRASQPQHF	TGTGCCAGTAGTACCCGGGACAGGGCAAGTCAGCCCCAGCATTTT
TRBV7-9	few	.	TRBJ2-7	CASSLVFGGNEQYF	TGTGCCAGCAGCTTAGTTTTTGGAGGGAACGAGCAGTACTTC
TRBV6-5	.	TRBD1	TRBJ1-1	CASRADRVNTEAFF	TGTGCCAGCAGAGCTGACAGGGTGAACACTGAAGCTTTCTTT
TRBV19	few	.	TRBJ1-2	CASTLSGLYGYTF	TGTGCCAGTACCCTTTCAGGGCTCTATGGCTACACCTTC
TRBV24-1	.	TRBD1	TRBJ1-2	CATSDPSGGEPYGYTF	TGTGCCACCAGTGACCCATCAGGGGGCGAGCCCTATGGCTACACCTTC